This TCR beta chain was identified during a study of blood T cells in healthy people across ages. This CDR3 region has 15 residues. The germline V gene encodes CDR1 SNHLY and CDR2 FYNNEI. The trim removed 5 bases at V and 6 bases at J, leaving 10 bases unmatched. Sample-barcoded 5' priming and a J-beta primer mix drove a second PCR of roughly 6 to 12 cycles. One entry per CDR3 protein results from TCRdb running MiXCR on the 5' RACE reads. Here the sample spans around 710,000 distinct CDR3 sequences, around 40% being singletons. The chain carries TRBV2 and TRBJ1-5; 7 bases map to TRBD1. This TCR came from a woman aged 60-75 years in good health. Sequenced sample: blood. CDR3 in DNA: TGTGCCAGCAGTTTAAGGACAGGAGGAGGTCAGCCCCAGCATTTT. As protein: CASSLRTGGGQPQHF. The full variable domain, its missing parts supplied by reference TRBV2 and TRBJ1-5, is EPEVTQTPSHQVTQMGQEVILRCVPISNHLYFYWYRQILGQKVEFLVSFYNNEISEKSEIFDDQFSVERPDGSNFTLKIRSTKLEDSAMYFCASSLRTGGGQPQHFGDGTRLSIL.